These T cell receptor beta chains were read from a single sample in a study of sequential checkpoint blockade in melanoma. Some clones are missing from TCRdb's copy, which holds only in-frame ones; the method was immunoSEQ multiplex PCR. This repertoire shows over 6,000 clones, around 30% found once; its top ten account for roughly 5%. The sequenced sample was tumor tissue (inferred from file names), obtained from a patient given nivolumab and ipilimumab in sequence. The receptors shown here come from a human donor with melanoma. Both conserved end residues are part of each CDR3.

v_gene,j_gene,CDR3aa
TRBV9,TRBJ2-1,CASSEGGAWDEQFF
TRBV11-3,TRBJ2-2,CASSSGTVNTGELFF
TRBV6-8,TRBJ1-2,CASSYEGSQGYTF
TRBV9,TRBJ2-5,CASSDPAGLAETQYF
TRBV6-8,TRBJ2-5,CASSGTFQETQYF
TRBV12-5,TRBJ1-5,CASGLLTNQPQHF
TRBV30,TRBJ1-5,CAWSRDGYSNQPQHF
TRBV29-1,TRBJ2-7,CSVGLAGAYEQYF
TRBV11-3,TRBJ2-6,CASSPGLTGTIRANVLTF
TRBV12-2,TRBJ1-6,CAKMRGKENSPLHF
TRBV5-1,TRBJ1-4,CASTPSGGAGEKLFF
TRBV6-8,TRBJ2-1,CASTGATGNEQFF
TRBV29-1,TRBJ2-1,CSVRGFTYNEQFF
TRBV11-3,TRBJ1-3,CASSSPGEGNTIYF
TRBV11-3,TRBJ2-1,CASSAYGTSGSEQFF
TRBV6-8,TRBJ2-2,CASRRARESTGELFF
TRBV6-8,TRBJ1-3,CASKGQGTVSGNTIYF
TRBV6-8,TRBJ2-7,CASSYRGGQGYEQYF
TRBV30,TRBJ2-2,CAWSVGRWGTGELFF
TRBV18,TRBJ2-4,CASRDILGQNIQYF
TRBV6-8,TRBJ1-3,CASSPSLGNTIYF
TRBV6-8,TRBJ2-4,CASSYEGLGDIQYF
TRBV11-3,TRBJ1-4,CASSFADTNEKLFF
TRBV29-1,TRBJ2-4,CSVSSGRAGGDIQYF
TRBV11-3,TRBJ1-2,CASSSSAGPNYGYTF
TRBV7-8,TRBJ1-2,CASTRGMDYGYTF
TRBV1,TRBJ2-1,CASSLGTGRHNEQFF
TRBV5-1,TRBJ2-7,CASSLTTGGDEQYF
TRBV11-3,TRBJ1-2,CASSEHDRVGYGYTF
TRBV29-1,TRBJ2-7,CSVRGGSYEQYF
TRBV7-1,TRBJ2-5,CASSLSGTYQETQYF
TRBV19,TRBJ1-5,CASTETGSHQPQHF
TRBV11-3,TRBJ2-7,CASSVRDGAYEQYF
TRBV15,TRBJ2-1,CATSRDPGLASNEQFF
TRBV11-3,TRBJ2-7,CASSRSGQIGYEQYF
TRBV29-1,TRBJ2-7,CSVFTVSGEQYF
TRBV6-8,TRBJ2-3,CASRPSGGRDTQYF
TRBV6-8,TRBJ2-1,CASTTGLAGANEQFF
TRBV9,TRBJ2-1,CASCPGLRDNEQFF
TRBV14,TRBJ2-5,CASSQVMGQETQYF
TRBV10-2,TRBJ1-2,CASSESSTTNYGYTF
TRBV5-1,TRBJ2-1,CASSLMAGTVNNEQFF
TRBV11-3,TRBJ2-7,CASSPGGHSYEQYF
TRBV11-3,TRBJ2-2,CASSTSGDTGELFF
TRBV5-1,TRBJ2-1,CASSLASGPGHNEQFF
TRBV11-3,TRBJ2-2,CASSWDQGTGELFF
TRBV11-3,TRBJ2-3,CASSATGGRTDTQYF
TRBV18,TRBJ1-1,CASSPAGHRNTEAFF
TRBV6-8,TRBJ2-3,CASSQDTASTDTQYF
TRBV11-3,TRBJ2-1,CASSLESWTEDEQFF
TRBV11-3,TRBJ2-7,CASSRTSGIRNIYEQYF
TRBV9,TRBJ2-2,CASSAISGVTGELFF
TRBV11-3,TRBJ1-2,CASSYPGGGNGYTF
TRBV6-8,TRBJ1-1,CASSRQGSGFLTEAFF
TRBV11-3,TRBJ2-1,CASSLAVSGSGHNEQFF